The 20 T cell receptor beta chains below were found in one sample sequenced in a study of shared clonotypes between healthy human individuals. Only in-frame clones appear in the TCRdb table, and some are missing; sequencing was by immunoSEQ multiplex PCR. The data show more than 450,000 clones, approximately 85% seen once. Sequenced material: PBMCs. Receptor source: a middle-aged woman in good health. Some clones in this sample may be carry-over from other donors' samples.

The V and J genes are TRBV7-9 and TRBJ2-7, with TRBD2 matching over 12 bases. The V and J ends lost 4 bases and 2 bases, in that order; junction bases with no gene match: 3. The CDR3 loop spans 15 amino acids. The germline V gene encodes CDR1 SEHNR and CDR2 FQNEAQ (reference sequence). CDR3 nucleotide sequence: TGTGCCAGCAGCTCTAGCGGGGGGGCCACCTACGAGCAGTACTTC. It is translated as CASSSSGGATYEQYF.

The chain combines TRBV7-2 with TRBJ1-4; D gene ambiguous. Germline V gene data show CDR1 as SGHTA and CDR2 as FQGNSA. The CDR3 covers 14 residues. Trimming stripped 4 bases from V and 0 bases from J, with 6 bases between. CDR3 DNA: TGTGCCAGCAGCTCACAGACAACTAATGAAAAACTGTTTTTT. Its translation is CASSSQTTNEKLFF.

This clone was seen a handful of times. The V gene is TRBV2, the J gene TRBJ1-4; D possibly corresponds to TRBD1 (5 bases). Trimming took 8 bases from V and 3 from J, leaving 13 bases between them. The CDR3 has 14 residues. Germline loops: CDR1 SNHLY, CDR2 FYNNEI. This CDR3 reads CASEKGASNEKLFF. CDR3 DNA sequence: TGTGCCAGCGAGAAAGGGGCCTCTAATGAAAAACTGTTTTTT. Supplemented by reference TRBV2 and TRBJ1-4, the full variable domain reads EPEVTQTPSHQVTQMGQEVILRCVPISNHLYFYWYRQILGQKVEFLVSFYNNEISEKSEIFDDQFSVERPDGSNFTLKIRSTKLEDSAMYFCASEKGASNEKLFFGSGTQLSVL.

The CDR3 loop reads CASRQQANQPQHF. Written as DNA, the CDR3 is TGTGCCAGCAGGCAACAAGCAAATCAGCCCCAGCATTTT. The chain uses TRBV2 and TRBJ1-5; D is ambiguous. Germline CDR1 SNHLY, CDR2 FYNNEI. V lost 6 bases and J 4 bases, leaving 10 bases between the germline ends. The CDR3 has 13 amino acids.

The V gene is TRBV7-2, the J gene TRBJ2-7; D is tentatively TRBD1 or TRBD2 (6 bases each). Looked up from germline, CDR1 is SGHTA and CDR2 is FQGNSA. Trimming shortened V by 5 bases and J by 1 base, and 18 bases separated the two germline ends. This CDR3 is 16 amino acids long. DNA for the CDR3: TGTGCCAGCAGCCCGGGGGCGGGCGACCATTCCTACGAGCAGTACTTC. It is translated as CASSPGAGDHSYEQYF. The full variable domain, in which reference TRBV7-2 and TRBJ2-7 provide the parts outside the CDR3, is GAGVSQSPSNKVTEKGKDVELRCDPISGHTALYWYRQSLGQGLEFLIYFQGNSAPDKSGLPSDRFSAERTGGSVSTLTIQRTQQEDSAVYLCASSPGAGDHSYEQYFGPGTRLTVT.

The V call is TRBV19, the J call TRBJ2-7, with a weak D call TRBD1 (6 bases). Trimming cost V 2 bases and J 3 bases, with 14 bases left between them. The germline CDR1 and CDR2 sequences are LNHDA and SQIVND (reference sequence). There are 15 residues in the CDR3. The CDR3 loop is CASSIRDTPGYEQYF. In DNA, the CDR3 is TGTGCCAGTAGTATAAGGGACACCCCAGGCTACGAGCAGTACTTC.

The chain has TRBV15 and TRBJ2-4; 8 nucleotides line up with TRBD2. Germline V CDR1 and CDR2: LNHNV, YYDKDF (reference sequence). CDR3 length equals 15 residues. J lost 4 bases, V lost 2 bases, and 4 bases had no gene match. This chain's CDR3 is CATSRIPSGKNIQYF. CDR3 sequence (DNA): TGTGCCACCAGCAGAATCCCTAGCGGGAAAAACATTCAGTACTTC.

This clone has a handful of counts. V usage is TRBV15 and J usage is TRBJ1-2, with 10 bases that match TRBD1. Germline V gene data show CDR1 as LNHNV and CDR2 as YYDKDF (reference sequence). This CDR3 region has 14 residues. Trimming removed 4 bases from V and 5 bases from J; junction bases left unmatched: 4. The CDR3 region has the DNA TGTGCCACCAGCACGAGGGACAGGGGTTATGGCTACACCTTC. This translates into CATSTRDRGYGYTF.

The sample holds a few counts of this clone. The gene calls are TRBV29-1 and TRBJ1-1; D is unresolved. CDR1 is SQVTM, CDR2 ANQGSEA, per germline. The CDR3 consists of 13 residues. Trimming removed 6 bases at V and 2 bases at J, with 13 bases between. This CDR3 reads CSVWRQINTEAFF. For the CDR3, the DNA is TGCAGCGTATGGAGGCAGATTAACACTGAAGCTTTCTTT.

This clone has more than one count but fewer than ten. J is TRBJ2-5 and V is TRBV5-1; 10 bases are shared with TRBD2. V shed 4 bases, J shed 0 bases, and the junction held 6 bases outside the gene matches. Germline V gene lookup returns CDR1 SGHRS and CDR2 YFSETQ. The CDR3 length is 16 residues. In DNA form, the CDR3 reads TGCGCCAGCAGCCCCGGGACTAGCGCCCACCAAGAGACCCAGTACTTC. This encodes CASSPGTSAHQETQYF.

The rearrangement joins TRBV7-9 to TRBJ2-3; 12 bases fit TRBD2. Germline assignment: CDR1 SEHNR and CDR2 FQNEAQ (reference sequence). J lost 4 bases, V lost 3 bases, and 8 bases had no gene match. This CDR3 is built from 17 residues. The CDR3 loop reads CASSFSSGRAGADTQYF. The CDR3 DNA sequence: TGTGCCAGCAGCTTTTCTAGCGGGAGGGCCGGAGCAGATACGCAGTATTTT. Using reference TRBV7-9 and TRBJ2-3 for the parts outside the CDR3, the full variable domain is DTGVSQNPRHKITKRGQNVTFRCDPISEHNRLYWYRQTLGQGPEFLTYFQNEAQLEKSRLLSDRFSAERPKGSFSTLEIQRTEQGDSAMYLCASSFSSGRAGADTQYFGPGTRLTVL.

In its sample, this clone was seen a few times. This chain links TRBV27 with TRBJ1-6; the D is unclear. The germline V gene has CDR1 MNHEY and CDR2 SMNVEV (reference sequence). Between the trimmed V and J ends, which lost 4 bases and 13 bases, there was a span of 20 bases. This CDR3 spans 15 amino acids. The CDR3 DNA reads as TGTGCCAGCAGTTCCTACCCGACACAATTCGTCCCCCTCCACTTT. This encodes CASSSYPTQFVPLHF.

The rearrangement joins TRBV30 to TRBJ2-7; D possibly corresponds to TRBD2 (5 bases). CDR1 and CDR2 from the germline V gene are GTSNPN and SVGIG (reference sequence). V was shortened by 1 base and J by 6 bases, with 13 bases between the two germline ends. The CDR3 length is 13 residues. In DNA, the CDR3 is TGTGCCTGGAGTGGTAGGGTGGACTCCGAGCAGTACTTC. Translating it yields CAWSGRVDSEQYF.

The chain employs TRBV30 and TRBJ1-5; weak D call: TRBD1 (5 bases). Germline-derived CDR1 and CDR2 are GTSNPN and SVGIG (reference sequence). The CDR3 spans 16 residues. The V end lost 3 bases, the J end lost 0 bases, and 15 bases lay between the germline ends. CDR3 nucleotides: TGTGCCTGGAGCAGAGGGGCCGGTAATAGCAATCAGCCCCAGCATTTT. Translation: CAWSRGAGNSNQPQHF.

The table lists this clone with a few counts. The V and J genes are TRBV5-1 and TRBJ1-1; no definite D call. CDR3 length: 13 residues. Germline lookup yields CDR1 SGHRS and CDR2 YFSETQ. The V end was cut by 0 bases, the J end by 6 bases, with 9 bases between. CDR3 sequence reads: CASSLAIDAEAFF. DNA of the CDR3: TGCGCCAGCAGCTTGGCAATCGACGCTGAAGCTTTCTTT. The variable domain in full, completed from reference TRBV5-1 and TRBJ1-1, reads KAGVTQTPRYLIKTRGQQVTLSCSPISGHRSVSWYQQTPGQGLQFLFEYFSETQRNKGNFPGRFSGRQFSNSRSEMNVSTLELGDSALYLCASSLAIDAEAFFGQGTRLTVV.

With regard to this clone: Other nucleotide sequences in the sample specify the same CDR3. The rearrangement joins TRBV28 to TRBJ2-1, with D possibly matching TRBD2 (5 bases). V was trimmed by 1 base and J by 10 bases, leaving 14 bases between them. Germline V CDR1 and CDR2: MDHEN, SYDVKM. The CDR3 covers 14 residues. The CDR3 loop reads CASSLSYYEREQFF. DNA of the CDR3: TGTGCCAGCAGTTTATCCTACTACGAGCGGGAGCAGTTCTTC.

The J gene is TRBJ2-2, the V gene TRBV6-5, with 9 bases aligning to TRBD2. J gave up 6 bases and V 11 bases, and 13 bases lay outside the gene matches. The CDR3 totals 15 residues. Germline loops: CDR1 MNHEY, CDR2 SVGAGI. The CDR3 region has the DNA TGTGCCGTGGGTCGACTAGCGGAACTCTCCGGGGAGCTGTTTTTT. Its protein is CAVGRLAELSGELFF.

The genes are TRBV7-2 and TRBJ2-7; 11 bases are shared with TRBD2. CDR3 size: 15 residues. Germline V gives CDR1 SGHTA, CDR2 FQGNSA. V trimming: 5 bases; J trimming: 3 bases; junction bases outside the gene matches: 6. The CDR3 region is CASSPRLAGNYEQYF. CDR3 DNA: TGTGCCAGCAGCCCGAGACTAGCGGGAAACTACGAGCAGTACTTC.

The V and J genes are TRBV6-6 and TRBJ2-5; D not certain. V was pared by 0 bases and J by 9 bases, with 11 bases between. Germline lookup yields CDR1 MNHNY and CDR2 SVGAGI (reference sequence). The CDR3 runs to 13 residues. The CDR3 DNA reads TGTGCCAGCAGTTACTCCTCGGAGTCGGCCCAGTACTTC. Amino acid sequence: CASSYSSESAQYF.

The CDR3 region is CASSFLAGRSHEQYF. The CDR3 bases are TGTGCCAGCAGTTTTCTAGCGGGGAGGTCCCACGAGCAGTACTTC. The chain carries TRBV28 and TRBJ2-7; 9 nucleotides agree with TRBD2. The CDR3 totals 15 residues. After removal of 3 bases from V and 5 bases from J, the junction contained 8 bases not matched to a gene. Per germline, CDR1 MDHEN and CDR2 SYDVKM.